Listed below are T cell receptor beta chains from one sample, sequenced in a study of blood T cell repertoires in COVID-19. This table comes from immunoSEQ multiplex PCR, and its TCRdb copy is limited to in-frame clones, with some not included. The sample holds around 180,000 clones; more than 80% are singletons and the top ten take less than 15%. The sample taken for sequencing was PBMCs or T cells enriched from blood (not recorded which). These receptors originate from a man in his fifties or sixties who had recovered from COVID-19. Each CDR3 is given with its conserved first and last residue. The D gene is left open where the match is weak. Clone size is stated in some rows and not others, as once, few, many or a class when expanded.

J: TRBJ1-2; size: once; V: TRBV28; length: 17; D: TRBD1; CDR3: CASSEQGALNSYYGYTF; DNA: TGTGCCAGCAGCGAACAGGGGGCCTTAAACTCTTATTATGGCTACACCTTC
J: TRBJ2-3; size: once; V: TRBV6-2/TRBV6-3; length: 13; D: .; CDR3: CASSYTAGETQYF; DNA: TGTGCCAGCAGTTACACTGCAGGGGAGACGCAGTATTTT
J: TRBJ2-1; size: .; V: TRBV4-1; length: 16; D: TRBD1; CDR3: CASSHYRGASYNEQFF; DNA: TGCGCCAGCAGCCATTACAGGGGTGCCTCCTACAATGAGCAGTTCTTC
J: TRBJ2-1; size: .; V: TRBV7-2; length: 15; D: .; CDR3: CASSLGLFSYNEQFF; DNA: TGTGCCAGCAGCTTAGGCCTATTCTCCTACAATGAGCAGTTCTTC
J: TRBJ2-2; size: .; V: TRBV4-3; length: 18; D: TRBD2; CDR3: CASSQDSLAGGPDGELFF; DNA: TGCGCCAGCAGCCAAGATTCGCTAGCGGGGGGGCCGGACGGGGAGCTGTTTTTT
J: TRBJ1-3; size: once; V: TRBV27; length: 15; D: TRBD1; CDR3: CASRPGTGVGYTIYF; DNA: TGTGCCAGCAGGCCCGGGACAGGGGTTGGGTACACCATATATTTT
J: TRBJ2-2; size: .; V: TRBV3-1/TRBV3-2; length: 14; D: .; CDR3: CASSHRSNTGELFF; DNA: TGTGCCAGCAGCCACAGGTCGAACACCGGGGAGCTGTTTTTT
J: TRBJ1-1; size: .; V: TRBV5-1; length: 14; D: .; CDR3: CASSLMGSPTEAFF; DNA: TGCGCCAGCAGCTTGATGGGTAGCCCCACTGAAGCTTTCTTT
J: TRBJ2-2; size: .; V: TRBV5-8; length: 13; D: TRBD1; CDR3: CASRYRGTGELFF; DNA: TGTGCCAGCAGGTACAGGGGCACCGGGGAGCTGTTTTTT
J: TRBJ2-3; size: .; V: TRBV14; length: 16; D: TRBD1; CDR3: CASSQEGRQGQYTQYF; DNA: TGTGCCAGCAGCCAAGAAGGGCGACAGGGCCAATATACGCAGTATTTT
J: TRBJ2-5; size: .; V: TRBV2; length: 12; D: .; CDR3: CASRADGRTQYF; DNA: TGTGCCAGCAGAGCGGACGGACGCACCCAGTACTTC
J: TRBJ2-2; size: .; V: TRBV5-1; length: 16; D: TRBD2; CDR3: CASKSWTSGNTGELFF; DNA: TGCGCCAGCAAGTCTTGGACTAGCGGTAACACCGGGGAGCTGTTTTTT
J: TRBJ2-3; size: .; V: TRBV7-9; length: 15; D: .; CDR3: CASSLVTGSTDTQYF; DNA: TGTGCCAGCAGCTTAGTGACTGGTAGCACAGATACGCAGTATTTT
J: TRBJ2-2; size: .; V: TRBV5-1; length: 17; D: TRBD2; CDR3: CASSLAVTSGVTGELFF; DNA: TGCGCCAGCAGCTTGGCGGTGACTAGCGGGGTTACCGGGGAGCTGTTTTTT
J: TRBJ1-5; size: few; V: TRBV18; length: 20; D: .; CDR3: CASSRLGSATGLYSNQPQHF; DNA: TGTGCCAGCTCACGGCTAGGGTCAGCCACAGGATTATATAGCAATCAGCCCCAGCATTTT
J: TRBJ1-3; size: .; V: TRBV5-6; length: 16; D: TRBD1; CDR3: CASSLAGQGWGGTIYF; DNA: TGTGCCAGCAGCCTCGCTGGACAGGGTTGGGGGGGCACCATATATTTT
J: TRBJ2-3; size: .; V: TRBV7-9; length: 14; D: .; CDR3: CASSLGPRTDTQYF; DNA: TGTGCCAGCAGCTTAGGACCTAGAACAGATACGCAGTATTTT
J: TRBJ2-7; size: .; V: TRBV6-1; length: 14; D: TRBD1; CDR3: CASSEAGGYYEQYF; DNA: TGTGCCAGCAGTGAAGCAGGGGGCTACTACGAGCAGTACTTC
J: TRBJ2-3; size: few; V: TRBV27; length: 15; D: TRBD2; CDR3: CASSLYAGVTDTQYF; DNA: TGTGCCAGCAGTTTATATGCGGGGGTTACAGATACGCAGTATTTT
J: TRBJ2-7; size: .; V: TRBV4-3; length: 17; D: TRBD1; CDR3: CASSQGTGGPFLHEQYF; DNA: TGCGCCAGCAGCCAAGGGACAGGGGGCCCCTTTTTGCACGAGCAGTACTTC
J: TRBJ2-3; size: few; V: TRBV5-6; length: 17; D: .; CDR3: CASSLRTGSEGTDTQYF; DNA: TGTGCCAGCAGCTTGCGAACAGGGAGCGAGGGCACAGATACGCAGTATTTT
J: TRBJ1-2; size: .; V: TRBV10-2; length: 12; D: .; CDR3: CASSEQDTRYTF; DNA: TGCGCCAGCAGTGAGCAAGACACCCGCTACACCTTC
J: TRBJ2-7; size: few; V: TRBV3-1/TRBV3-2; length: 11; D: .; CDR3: CASSSAREQYF; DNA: TGTGCCAGCAGCAGCGCCCGAGAGCAGTACTTC
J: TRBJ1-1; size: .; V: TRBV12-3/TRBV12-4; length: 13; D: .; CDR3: CASSLGGTRVAFF; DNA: TGTGCCAGCAGTTTGGGGGGGACCCGAGTAGCTTTCTTT
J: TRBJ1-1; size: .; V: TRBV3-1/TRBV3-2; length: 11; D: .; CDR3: CASSEAGLAFF; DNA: TGTGCCAGCAGCGAGGCGGGTCTAGCTTTCTTT
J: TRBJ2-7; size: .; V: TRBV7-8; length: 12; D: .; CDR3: CASSPGSYEQYF; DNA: TGTGCCAGCAGCCCCGGCTCCTACGAGCAGTACTTC
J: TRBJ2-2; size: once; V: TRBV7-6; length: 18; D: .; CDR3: CASSQLPGGAPNTGELFF; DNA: TGTGCCAGCAGCCAACTCCCAGGTGGGGCCCCGAACACCGGGGAGCTGTTTTTT
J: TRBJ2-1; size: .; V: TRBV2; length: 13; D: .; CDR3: CASSESGPGGRFF; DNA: TGTGCCAGCAGTGAAAGTGGACCCGGGGGTCGGTTCTTC
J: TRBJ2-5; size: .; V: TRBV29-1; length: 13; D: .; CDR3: CSVEDSQGGTQYF; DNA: TGCAGCGTTGAAGATTCCCAAGGGGGGACCCAGTACTTC
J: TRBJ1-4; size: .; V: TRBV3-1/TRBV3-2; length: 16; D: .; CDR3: CASSKGQIATNEKLFF; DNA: TGTGCCAGCAGCAAAGGACAGATTGCAACTAATGAAAAACTGTTTTTT